What follows are 29 T cell receptor beta chains derived from one specimen sequenced in a study of blood T cell repertoires in COVID-19. Only in-frame clones appear in the TCRdb table, and some are missing; sequencing was by immunoSEQ multiplex PCR. The repertoire holds 60,000 to 90,000 clones, with roughly 88% as singletons. Sequences were obtained from peripheral blood. These receptors all stem from a woman aged 45 to 65 with acute or convalescent COVID-19.

The chain recombines TRBV18 with TRBJ1-6, with D perhaps TRBD1 (6 bases). CDR1 and CDR2 from the germline V gene are KGHSH and LQKENI. V was clipped by 2 bases and J by 4 bases, with 9 bases between them. The length of the CDR3 is 15 residues. The CDR3 region is CASSPIGGYNSPLHF. CDR3 nucleotide sequence: TGTGCCAGCTCACCAATAGGGGGTTATAATTCACCCCTCCACTTT.

This chain links TRBV3-1 (or the pseudogene TRBV3-2) with TRBJ1-5; D remains unclear. Germline-derived CDR1 and CDR2 are LGHDT and YNNKEL (reference sequence). This CDR3 has 14 amino acids. Trimming left V 5 bases short and J 7 bases short, with 15 bases between. The chain's CDR3 is CASSKVEGGQPQHF. CDR3 in DNA: TGTGCCAGCAGCAAAGTGGAGGGAGGGCAGCCCCAGCATTTT.

The rearrangement links TRBV5-4 to TRBJ1-4, with TRBD1 as a possible D gene (6 bases). Trimming stripped 5 bases from V and 5 bases from J, with 13 bases between. CDR3 length: 14 amino acids. Germline V gene data show CDR1 as SGHNT and CDR2 as YYREEE (reference sequence). This chain's CDR3 is CASSFDRRNEKLFF. The DNA of the CDR3 is TGTGCCAGCAGTTTCGACAGGAGGAATGAAAAACTGTTTTTT. Full variable domain (remainder filled in from reference TRBV5-4 and TRBJ1-4): ETGVTQSPTHLIKTRGQQVTLRCSSQSGHNTVSWYQQALGQGPQFIFQYYREEENGRGNFPPRFSGLQFPNYSSELNVNALELDDSALYLCASSFDRRNEKLFFGSGTQLSVL.

In its sample, this clone was seen a few times. The DNA is omitted, as the CDR3 cannot be located on it reliably, and the CDR3 follows TCRdb's listing. The chain couples TRBV21-1 to TRBJ2-3; no DNA check was done on the table's D call, TRBD1. TRBV21-1 is a pseudogene locus. The CDR3 contains 15 residues when both ends are counted. The CDR3 loop is CASLCFGTGTDTQYF.

The chain joins TRBV27 to TRBJ2-7; 7 nucleotides agree with TRBD1. Unmatched junction bases numbered 4, after V lost 1 base and J lost 4 bases. Per germline, CDR1 MNHEY and CDR2 SMNVEV (reference sequence). The CDR3 spans 14 residues. Here the CDR3 reads CASSLLGTEYEQYF. In nucleotides, the CDR3 is TGTGCCAGCAGTTTATTAGGGACAGAGTACGAGCAGTACTTC.

This clone appeared a single time. V gene TRBV2 combines with J gene TRBJ2-1; D is ambiguous. This CDR3 contains 11 residues. Germline V CDR1 and CDR2: SNHLY, FYNNEI. Deletions cut 4 bases from V and 9 bases from J, with 7 bases between. The DNA of the CDR3 is TGTGCCAGCAGTGGCCCGGGTGAGCAGTTCTTC. The encoded protein is CASSGPGEQFF.

The chain carries TRBV7-8 and TRBJ1-3; maybe TRBD1 (5 bases). The CDR3 is 15 amino acids. Trimming cost V 5 bases and J 2 bases, with 13 bases left between them. Germline V CDR1 and CDR2: SGHVS, FQNEAQ. The CDR3 spells CASSPAQGPGNTIYF. As DNA, the CDR3 is TGTGCCAGCAGCCCAGCCCAGGGTCCTGGAAACACCATATATTTT.

The chain uses TRBV20-1 and TRBJ1-2, with 9 positions matching TRBD1. The germline CDR1 and CDR2 sequences are DFQATT and SNEGSKA (reference sequence). This CDR3 has 11 residues. The DNA for the CDR3 is TGCAGAACCCGGACAGGGGCTGGCTACACCTTC. Its protein product is CRTRTGAGYTF.

Here the CDR3 DNA reads TGCGCCAGCAGCATAAGGACTAGCCTTTCCTACGAGCAGTACTTC. Encoded protein: CASSIRTSLSYEQYF. The V and J genes are TRBV5-1 and TRBJ2-7; 8 bases match TRBD2. The V gene end was trimmed by 4 bases and the J gene end by 1 base; junction bases not matched to a gene: 7. Germline-derived CDR1 and CDR2 are SGHRS and YFSETQ. The CDR3 spans 15 residues.

V is TRBV7-2 and J is TRBJ1-1, with D perhaps matching TRBD1 (6 bases). Germline lookup yields CDR1 SGHTA and CDR2 FQGNSA. The CDR3 length is 12 residues. V shed 2 bases and J shed 8 bases, with 9 bases lying between them. CDR3 sequence: CASSLWTAEAFF. The DNA for the CDR3 is TGTGCCAGCAGCTTATGGACAGCCGAAGCTTTCTTT. Full variable domain (rest looked up from reference TRBV7-2 and TRBJ1-1): GAGVSQSPSNKVTEKGKDVELRCDPISGHTALYWYRQSLGQGLEFLIYFQGNSAPDKSGLPSDRFSAERTGGSVSTLTIQRTQQEDSAVYLCASSLWTAEAFFGQGTRLTVV.

This sequence joins TRBV7-2 and TRBJ2-3, with 14 bases lining up with TRBD2. Germline-derived CDR1 and CDR2 are SGHTA and FQGNSA. The trim removed 3 bases at V and 2 bases at J, leaving 4 bases unmatched. This CDR3 region has 17 residues. CDR3 coding DNA: TGTGCCAGCAGCTTGACTAGCGGGGGGGAATACACAGATACGCAGTATTTT. Translation: CASSLTSGGEYTDTQYF.

This chain uses TRBV9 with TRBJ1-3; D remains ambiguous. With 6 bases removed from V and 4 bases from J, the gap between germline ends came to 8 bases. Germline loops: CDR1 SGDLS, CDR2 YYNGEE. The CDR3 contains 12 residues. CDR3 residues: CASTLDGNTIYF. As DNA, the CDR3 is TGTGCCAGCACGCTAGACGGAAACACCATATATTTT.

This chain joins TRBV2 and TRBJ2-1; no clear D gene. Trimming took off 0 bases at V and 0 bases at J, with 6 bases between the two ends. The CDR3 runs to 15 residues. Germline V gene lookup returns CDR1 SNHLY and CDR2 FYNNEI. As DNA, the CDR3 is TGTGCCAGCAGTGAAGCACAGACCTCCTACAATGAGCAGTTCTTC. Its protein is CASSEAQTSYNEQFF.

This clone appeared a few times. This chain uses TRBV7-8 with TRBJ1-5; 7 nucleotides match TRBD1. The CDR3 has 17 residues. V shed 7 bases, J shed 0 bases, and the junction held 12 bases outside the gene matches. Germline V lookup: CDR1 SGHVS, CDR2 FQNEAQ. This CDR3 reads CASTYGQGEYSNQPQHF. The CDR3 nucleotides are TGTGCCAGCACCTATGGGCAGGGGGAATATAGCAATCAGCCCCAGCATTTT.

The rearrangement uses TRBV7-2 and TRBJ2-1; perhaps TRBD2 as D (5 bases). V lost 7 bases and J lost 3, with 13 bases in between. This CDR3 contains 14 residues. Germline V CDR1 and CDR2: SGHTA, FQGNSA. The CDR3 coding sequence is TGTGCCAGCACCCCCCAGCGGAGCTACAATGAGCAGTTCTTC. Translation: CASTPQRSYNEQFF.

This chain connects TRBV18 to TRBJ2-1, with 12 bases identical to TRBD1. The germline V gene has CDR1 KGHSH and CDR2 LQKENI. V gave up 3 bases and J gave up 7 bases; unmatched junction bases: 4. CDR3 length: 15 amino acids. CDR3 residues: CASSPGTGGFNEQFF. The CDR3 DNA is TGTGCCAGCTCACCTGGGACAGGGGGCTTTAATGAGCAGTTCTTC.

The V call is TRBV14, the J call TRBJ2-5; perhaps TRBD1 as D (6 bases). This CDR3 contains 14 residues. Trimming shortened V by 4 bases and J by 4 bases, and 13 bases separated the two germline ends. Germline V gives CDR1 SGHDN, CDR2 FVKESK. The CDR3 here is CASSLRAGAETQYF. CDR3 in DNA: TGTGCCAGCAGCCTAAGGGCAGGGGCAGAGACCCAGTACTTC.

The chain combines TRBV4-3 with TRBJ2-7; 8 nucleotides line up with TRBD1. Germline V CDR1 and CDR2: LGHNA, YSLEER. The CDR3 has 14 amino acids. With 3 bases clipped from V and 10 bases from J, the junction kept 11 bases outside the gene matches. The CDR3 region is CASSQRSAGGQQYF. DNA for the CDR3: TGCGCCAGCAGCCAGCGCTCGGCAGGGGGCCAACAGTACTTC.

V is TRBV7-9 and J is TRBJ1-1; the match to TRBD1 covers 8 bases. The germline gives CDR1 SEHNR, CDR2 FQNEAQ (reference sequence). Trimming cost V 3 bases and J 5 bases; bases outside gene matches: 2. The CDR3 totals 13 residues. CDR3 nucleotides: TGTGCCAGCAGCTTCGGGGACAGGACTGAAGCTTTCTTT. Protein: CASSFGDRTEAFF.

Here the CDR3 reads CATSRVGGYGYTF. CDR3 DNA sequence: TGTGCCACCAGCAGAGTGGGGGGCTATGGCTACACCTTC. This chain uses TRBV15 with TRBJ1-2, with D maybe TRBD1 (5 bases). Germline loops: CDR1 LNHNV, CDR2 YYDKDF (reference sequence). The CDR3 has 13 residues. Trimming cost V 1 base and J 4 bases, with 7 bases left between them.

V is TRBV5-1 and J is TRBJ2-7, with 9 positions matching TRBD1. Germline lookup yields CDR1 SGHRS and CDR2 YFSETQ. The CDR3 contains 14 residues. V shed 1 base and J 9 bases; nucleotides not matched to a gene: 8. CDR3 DNA: TGCGCCAGCAGCTTGATGGGACAGGGCTCGGCGCAGTACTTC. It codes for CASSLMGQGSAQYF.

The J gene is TRBJ2-3, the V gene TRBV24-1, with 8 bases aligning to TRBD1. The CDR3 consists of 16 residues. Germline CDR1 is KGHDR and CDR2 is SFDVKD. V lost 2 bases, J lost 4 bases, and 7 bases stayed unmatched. DNA for the CDR3: TGTGCCACCAGTGATTCTACAGGGGGAGAGGCAGATACGCAGTATTTT. Translating gives CATSDSTGGEADTQYF.

The rearrangement links TRBV6-2 or TRBV6-3 to TRBJ2-5, with D hard to call. CDR1 and CDR2 from the germline V gene are MNHEY and SVGEGT. The CDR3 consists of 15 residues. V lost 5 bases and J lost 5, with 18 bases in between. The CDR3 sequence: CASSHDTVYRETQYF. CDR3 DNA: TGTGCCAGCAGTCACGACACTGTCTATCGTGAGACCCAGTACTTC.

This clone has more than one count but fewer than ten. The gene calls are TRBV12-3 or TRBV12-4 and TRBJ1-4, with TRBD1 matching over 7 bases. Unmatched junction bases numbered 2, after V lost 3 bases and J lost 7 bases. The CDR3 consists of 13 residues. Here the CDR3 DNA reads TGTGCCAGCAGTTTGACAGGGACTGAAAAACTGTTTTTT. The encoded protein is CASSLTGTEKLFF.

V usage is TRBV7-8 and J usage is TRBJ1-2; D not resolved. The V end was cut by 1 base, the J end by 8 bases, with 17 bases between. The CDR3 loop spans 15 amino acids. Germline loops: CDR1 SGHVS, CDR2 FQNEAQ. CDR3 amino acids: CASSLEAWVGRGYTF. CDR3 in DNA: TGTGCCAGCAGCTTAGAGGCCTGGGTAGGGAGGGGCTACACCTTC.

V usage is TRBV7-3 and J usage is TRBJ2-6; 8 bases match TRBD1. The V gene's germline CDR1 is SGHTA and CDR2 FQGTGA. V was pared by 3 bases and J by 2 bases, with 6 bases of the junction left unmatched. The CDR3 is 17 residues long. Written as DNA, the CDR3 is TGTGCCAGCAGCTTGGACAGGGTGCTTCCTGGGGCCAACGTCCTGACTTTC. This encodes CASSLDRVLPGANVLTF.

The chain combines TRBV18 with TRBJ2-4, with D possibly being TRBD1 (6 bases). The CDR3 runs 14 residues. Trimming took 3 bases from V and 1 from J, leaving 7 bases between them. Germline V gene sequence: CDR1 KGHSH, CDR2 LQKENI. CDR3 region: CASSPDRAKNIQYF. DNA of the CDR3: TGTGCCAGCTCACCCGACAGGGCCAAAAACATTCAGTACTTC.

The chain employs TRBV4-1 and TRBJ2-1, with D unresolved. Looked up from germline, CDR1 is MGHRA and CDR2 is YSYEKL. Trimming cost V 1 base and J 0 bases, with 7 bases left between them. The CDR3 has 15 amino acids. CDR3 in amino acids: CASSQVVSSYNEQFF. In nucleotides, the CDR3 is TGCGCCAGCAGCCAAGTGGTGAGCTCCTACAATGAGCAGTTCTTC.

The chain employs TRBV15 and TRBJ2-2; D is unclear. Between the trimmed V and J ends, which lost 3 bases and 4 bases, there was a span of 6 bases. The CDR3 length is 13 residues. CDR1 and CDR2 (germline): LNHNV, YYDKDF (reference sequence). The CDR3 region has the DNA TGTGCCACCAGCAGTGCCAGCACCGGGGAGCTGTTTTTT. Its protein product is CATSSASTGELFF.